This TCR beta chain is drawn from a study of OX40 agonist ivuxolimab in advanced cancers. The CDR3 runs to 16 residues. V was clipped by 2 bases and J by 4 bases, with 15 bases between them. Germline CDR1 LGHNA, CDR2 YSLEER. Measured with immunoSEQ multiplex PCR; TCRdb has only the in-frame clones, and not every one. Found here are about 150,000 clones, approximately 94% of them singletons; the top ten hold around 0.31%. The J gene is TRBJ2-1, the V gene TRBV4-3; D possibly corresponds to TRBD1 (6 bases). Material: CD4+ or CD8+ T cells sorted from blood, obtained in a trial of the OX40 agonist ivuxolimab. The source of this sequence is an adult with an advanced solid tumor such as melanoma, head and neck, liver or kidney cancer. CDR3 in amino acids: CASSQHRDNSYNEQFF. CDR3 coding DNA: TGCGCCAGCAGCCAACACCGGGACAACTCATACAATGAGCAGTTCTTC.